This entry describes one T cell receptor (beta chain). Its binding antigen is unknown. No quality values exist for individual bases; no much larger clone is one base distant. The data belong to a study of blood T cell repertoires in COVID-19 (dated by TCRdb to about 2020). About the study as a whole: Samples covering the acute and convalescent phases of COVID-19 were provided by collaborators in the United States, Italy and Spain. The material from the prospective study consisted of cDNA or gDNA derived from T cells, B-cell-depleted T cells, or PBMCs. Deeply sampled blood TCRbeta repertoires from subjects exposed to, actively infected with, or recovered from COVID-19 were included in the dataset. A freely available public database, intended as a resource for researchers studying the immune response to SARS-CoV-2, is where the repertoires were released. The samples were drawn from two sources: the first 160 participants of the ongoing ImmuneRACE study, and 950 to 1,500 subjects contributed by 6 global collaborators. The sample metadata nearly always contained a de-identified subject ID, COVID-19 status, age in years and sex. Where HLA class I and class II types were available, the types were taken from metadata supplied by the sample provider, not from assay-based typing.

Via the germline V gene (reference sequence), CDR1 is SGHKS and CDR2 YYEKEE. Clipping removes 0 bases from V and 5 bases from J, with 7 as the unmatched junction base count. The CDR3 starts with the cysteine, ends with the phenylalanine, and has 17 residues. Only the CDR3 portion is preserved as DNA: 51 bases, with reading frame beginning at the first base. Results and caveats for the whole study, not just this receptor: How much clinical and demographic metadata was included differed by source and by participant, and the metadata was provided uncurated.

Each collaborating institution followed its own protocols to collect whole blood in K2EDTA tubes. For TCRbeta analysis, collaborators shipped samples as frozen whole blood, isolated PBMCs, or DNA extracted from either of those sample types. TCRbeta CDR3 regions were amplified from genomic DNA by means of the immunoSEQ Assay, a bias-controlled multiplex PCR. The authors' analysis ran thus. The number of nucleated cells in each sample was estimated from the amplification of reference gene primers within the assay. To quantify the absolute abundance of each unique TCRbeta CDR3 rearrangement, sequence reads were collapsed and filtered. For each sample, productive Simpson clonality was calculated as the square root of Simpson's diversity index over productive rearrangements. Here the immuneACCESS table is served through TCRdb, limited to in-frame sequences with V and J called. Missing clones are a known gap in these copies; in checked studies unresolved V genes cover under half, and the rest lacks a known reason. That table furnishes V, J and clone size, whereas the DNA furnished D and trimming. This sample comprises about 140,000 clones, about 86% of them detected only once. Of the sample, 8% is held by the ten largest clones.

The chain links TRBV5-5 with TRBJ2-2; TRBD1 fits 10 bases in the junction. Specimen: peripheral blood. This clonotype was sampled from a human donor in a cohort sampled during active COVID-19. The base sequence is TGTGCCAGCAGCTTGGGACCGGGACAGGGGAGGACCGGGGAGCTGTTTTTT. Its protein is CASSLGPGQGRTGELFF.